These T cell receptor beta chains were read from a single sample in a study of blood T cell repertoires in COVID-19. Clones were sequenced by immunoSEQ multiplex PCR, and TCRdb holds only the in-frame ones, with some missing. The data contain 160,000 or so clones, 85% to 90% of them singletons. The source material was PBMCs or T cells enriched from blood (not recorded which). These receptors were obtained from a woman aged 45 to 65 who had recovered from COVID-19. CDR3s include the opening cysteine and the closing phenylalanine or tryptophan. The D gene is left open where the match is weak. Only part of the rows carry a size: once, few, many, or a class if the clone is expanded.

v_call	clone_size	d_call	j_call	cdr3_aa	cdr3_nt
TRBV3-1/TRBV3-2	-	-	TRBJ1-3	CASSLERLSGNTIYF	TGTGCCAGCAGCCTAGAGAGACTCTCTGGAAACACCATATATTTT
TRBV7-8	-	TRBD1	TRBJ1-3	CASIKQGANSFSGNTIYF	TGTGCCAGCATTAAACAGGGGGCTAACTCCTTCTCTGGAAACACCATATATTTT
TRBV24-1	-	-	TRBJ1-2	CATSGGVLDGYTF	TGTGCCACCAGTGGGGGGGTTCTAGATGGCTACACCTTC
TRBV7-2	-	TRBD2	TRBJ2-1	CASSLGGLAGANEQFF	TGTGCCAGCAGCTTAGGGGGGCTAGCGGGGGCCAATGAGCAGTTCTTC
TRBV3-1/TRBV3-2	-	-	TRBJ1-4	CASSQIVNEKLFF	TGTGCCAGCAGCCAAATAGTAAATGAAAAACTGTTTTTT
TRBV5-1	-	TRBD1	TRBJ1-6	CASSSGQGVRNSPLHF	TGCGCCAGCAGCTCGGGACAGGGAGTGAGGAATTCACCCCTCCACTTT
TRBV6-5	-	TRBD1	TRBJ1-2	CASRSRDRLYGYTF	TGTGCCAGCAGAAGCCGGGACAGGCTATATGGCTACACCTTC
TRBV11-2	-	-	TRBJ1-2	CASSFGTRVEGYTF	TGTGCCAGCAGCTTTGGGACAAGGGTTGAAGGCTACACCTTC
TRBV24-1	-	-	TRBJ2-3	CATSDPRRAARTDTQYF	TGTGCCACCAGTGACCCCCGTCGCGCCGCCCGCACAGATACGCAGTATTTT
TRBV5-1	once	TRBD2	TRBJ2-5	CASSLVTSGGAVLYF	TGCGCCAGCAGCTTGGTGACTAGCGGGGGGGCTGTATTGTACTTC
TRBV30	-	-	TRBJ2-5	CAWSVRLQETQYF	TGTGCCTGGAGTGTTCGGTTACAAGAGACCCAGTACTTC
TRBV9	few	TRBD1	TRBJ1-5	CASRKGDSIGQPQHF	TGTGCCAGCAGGAAAGGGGACAGTATCGGCCAGCCCCAGCATTTT
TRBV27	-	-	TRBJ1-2	CASSLSGSPRRYTF	TGTGCCAGCAGTTTATCAGGCTCACCTCGGAGGTACACCTTC
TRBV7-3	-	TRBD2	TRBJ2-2	CASSPPSGGVTGELFF	TGTGCCAGCAGCCCACCTAGCGGGGGTGTCACCGGGGAGCTGTTTTTT
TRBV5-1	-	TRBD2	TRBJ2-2	CASSLVAGAGELFF	TGCGCCAGCAGCTTGGTGGCGGGGGCCGGGGAGCTGTTTTTT
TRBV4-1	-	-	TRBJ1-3	CASSQEVGGTGNTIYF	TGCGCCAGCAGCCAAGAAGTTGGAGGGACTGGAAACACCATATATTTT